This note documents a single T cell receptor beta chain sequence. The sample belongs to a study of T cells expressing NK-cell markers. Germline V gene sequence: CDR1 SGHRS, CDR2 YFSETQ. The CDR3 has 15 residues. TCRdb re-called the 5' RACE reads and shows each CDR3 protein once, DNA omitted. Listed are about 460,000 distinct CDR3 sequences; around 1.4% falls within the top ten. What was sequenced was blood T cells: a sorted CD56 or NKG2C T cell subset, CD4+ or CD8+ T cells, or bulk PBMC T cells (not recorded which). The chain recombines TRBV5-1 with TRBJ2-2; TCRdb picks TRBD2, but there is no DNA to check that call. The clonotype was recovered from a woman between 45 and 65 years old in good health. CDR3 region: CASSLGTSVTGELFF.